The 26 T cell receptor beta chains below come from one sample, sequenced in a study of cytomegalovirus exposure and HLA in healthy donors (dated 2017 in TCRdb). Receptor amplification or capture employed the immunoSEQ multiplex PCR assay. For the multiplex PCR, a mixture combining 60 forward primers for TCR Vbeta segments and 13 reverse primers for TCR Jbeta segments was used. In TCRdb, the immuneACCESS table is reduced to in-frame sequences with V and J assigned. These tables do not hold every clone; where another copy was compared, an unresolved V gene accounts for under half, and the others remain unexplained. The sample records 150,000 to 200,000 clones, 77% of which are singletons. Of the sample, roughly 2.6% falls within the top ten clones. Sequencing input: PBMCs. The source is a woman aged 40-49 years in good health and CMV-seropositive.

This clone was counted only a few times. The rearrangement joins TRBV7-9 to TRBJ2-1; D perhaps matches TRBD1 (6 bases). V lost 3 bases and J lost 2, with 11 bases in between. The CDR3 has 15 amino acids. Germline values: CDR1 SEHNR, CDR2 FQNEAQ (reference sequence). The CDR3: CASSLGQGTYNEQFF. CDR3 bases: TGTGCCAGCAGCTTGGGTCAGGGGACCTACAATGAGCAGTTCTTC.

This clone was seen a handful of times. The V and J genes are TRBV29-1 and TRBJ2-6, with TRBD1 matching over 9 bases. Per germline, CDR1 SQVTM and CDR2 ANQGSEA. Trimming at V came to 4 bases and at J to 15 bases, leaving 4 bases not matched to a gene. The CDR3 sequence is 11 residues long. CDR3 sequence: CSVGDREGLTF. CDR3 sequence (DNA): TGCAGCGTTGGGGACAGGGAGGGCCTGACTTTC.

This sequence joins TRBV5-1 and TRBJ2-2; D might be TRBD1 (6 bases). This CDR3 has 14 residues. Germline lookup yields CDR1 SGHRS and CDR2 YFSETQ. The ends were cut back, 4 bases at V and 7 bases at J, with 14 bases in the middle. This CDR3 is CASSLQGLVGELFF. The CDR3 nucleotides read TGCGCCAGCAGCCTACAGGGTTTGGTCGGGGAGCTGTTTTTT.

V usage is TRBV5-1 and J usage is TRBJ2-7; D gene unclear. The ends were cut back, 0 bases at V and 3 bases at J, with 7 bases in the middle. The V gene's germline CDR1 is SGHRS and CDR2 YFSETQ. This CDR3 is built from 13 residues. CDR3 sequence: CASSLDNSYEQYF. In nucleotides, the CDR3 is TGCGCCAGCAGCTTGGACAACAGCTACGAGCAGTACTTC. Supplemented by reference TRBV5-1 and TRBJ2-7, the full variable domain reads KAGVTQTPRYLIKTRGQQVTLSCSPISGHRSVSWYQQTPGQGLQFLFEYFSETQRNKGNFPGRFSGRQFSNSRSEMNVSTLELGDSALYLCASSLDNSYEQYFGPGTRLTVT.

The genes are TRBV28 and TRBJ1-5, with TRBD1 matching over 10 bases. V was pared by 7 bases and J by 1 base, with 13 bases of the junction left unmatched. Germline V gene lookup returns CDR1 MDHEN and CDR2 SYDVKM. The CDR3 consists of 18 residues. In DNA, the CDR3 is TGTGCCAGCACCACCCCCAGGACAGGGGGGGACAGCAATCAGCCCCAGCATTTT. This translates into CASTTPRTGGDSNQPQHF.

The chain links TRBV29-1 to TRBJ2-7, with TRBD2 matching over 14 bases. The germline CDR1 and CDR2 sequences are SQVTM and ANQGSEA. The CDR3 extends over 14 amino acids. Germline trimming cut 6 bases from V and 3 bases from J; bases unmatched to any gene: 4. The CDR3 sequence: CSVEGLAGDYEQYF. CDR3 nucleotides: TGCAGCGTCGAGGGACTAGCGGGAGACTACGAGCAGTACTTC.

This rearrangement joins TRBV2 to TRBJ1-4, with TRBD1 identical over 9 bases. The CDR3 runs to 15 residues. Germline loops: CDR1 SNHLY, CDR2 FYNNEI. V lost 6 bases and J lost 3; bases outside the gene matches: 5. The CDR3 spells CASSRDREANEKLFF. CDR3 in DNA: TGTGCCAGCAGCCGGGACAGGGAAGCTAATGAAAAACTGTTTTTT.

CDR3 sequence reads: CAISDRGSNNEQFF. The CDR3, as DNA: TGTGCCATCAGTGACCGGGGGAGCAACAATGAGCAGTTCTTC. The rearrangement joins TRBV10-3 to TRBJ2-1, with a weak D call TRBD2 (6 bases). V shed 3 bases and J shed 5 bases, with 11 bases lying between them. Germline V lookup: CDR1 ENHRY, CDR2 SYGVKD. The CDR3 extends over 14 amino acids.

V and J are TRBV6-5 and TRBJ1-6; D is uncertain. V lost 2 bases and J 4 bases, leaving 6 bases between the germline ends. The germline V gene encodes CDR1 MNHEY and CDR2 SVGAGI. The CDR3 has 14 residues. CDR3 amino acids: CASSYAGYNSPLHF. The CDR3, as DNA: TGTGCCAGCAGTTACGCGGGGTATAATTCACCCCTCCACTTT.

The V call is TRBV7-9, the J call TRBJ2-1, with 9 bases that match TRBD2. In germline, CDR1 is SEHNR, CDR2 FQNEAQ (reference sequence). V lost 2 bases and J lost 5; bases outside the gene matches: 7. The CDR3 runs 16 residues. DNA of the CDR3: TGTGCCAGCAGCTTAAGGCCAGCGGGGGGAAACAATGAGCAGTTCTTC. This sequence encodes CASSLRPAGGNNEQFF.

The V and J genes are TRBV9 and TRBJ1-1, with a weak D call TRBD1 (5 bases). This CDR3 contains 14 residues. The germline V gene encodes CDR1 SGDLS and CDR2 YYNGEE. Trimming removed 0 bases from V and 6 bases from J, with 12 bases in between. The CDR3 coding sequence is TGTGCCAGCAGCGTAGATGAAGGGGAGGCTGAAGCTTTCTTT. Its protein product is CASSVDEGEAEAFF. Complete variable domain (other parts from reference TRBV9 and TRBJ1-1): DSGVTQTPKHLITATGQRVTLRCSPRSGDLSVYWYQQSLDQGLQFLIQYYNGEERAKGNILERFSAQQFPDLHSELNLSSLELGDSALYFCASSVDEGEAEAFFGQGTRLTVV.

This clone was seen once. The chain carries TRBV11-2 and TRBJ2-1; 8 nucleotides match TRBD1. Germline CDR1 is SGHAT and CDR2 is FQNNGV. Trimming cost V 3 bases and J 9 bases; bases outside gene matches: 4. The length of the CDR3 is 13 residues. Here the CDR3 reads CASSFGTGAEQFF. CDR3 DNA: TGTGCCAGCAGCTTTGGGACAGGTGCTGAGCAGTTCTTC.

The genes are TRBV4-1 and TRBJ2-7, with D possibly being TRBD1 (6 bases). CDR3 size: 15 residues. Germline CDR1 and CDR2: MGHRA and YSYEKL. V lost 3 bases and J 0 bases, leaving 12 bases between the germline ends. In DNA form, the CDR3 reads TGCGCCAGCAGCCAGACAGGTAGAGACTCCTACGAGCAGTACTTC. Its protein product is CASSQTGRDSYEQYF.

The CDR3 protein is CASSPGQGAYEQYF. CDR3 sequence (DNA): TGTGCCAGCAGTCCGGGACAGGGGGCATACGAGCAGTACTTC. V usage is TRBV2 and J usage is TRBJ2-7; 12 nucleotides match TRBD1. The V gene's germline CDR1 is SNHLY and CDR2 FYNNEI. This CDR3 has 14 residues. J was trimmed by 4 bases and V by 5 bases; bases with no gene match: 3. The variable domain in full, completed from reference TRBV2 and TRBJ2-7, reads EPEVTQTPSHQVTQMGQEVILRCVPISNHLYFYWYRQILGQKVEFLVSFYNNEISEKSEIFDDQFSVERPDGSNFTLKIRSTKLEDSAMYFCASSPGQGAYEQYFGPGTRLTVT.

Here the CDR3 reads CASRLAYGTDTQYF. Written as DNA, the CDR3 is TGTGCCAGCAGACTAGCCTATGGTACAGATACGCAGTATTTT. This rearrangement joins TRBV6-1 to TRBJ2-3, with D tentatively TRBD2 (6 bases). Between the trimmed V and J ends, which lost 6 bases and 3 bases, there was a span of 13 bases. The germline CDR1 and CDR2 sequences are MNHNS and SASEGT. This CDR3 contains 14 residues.

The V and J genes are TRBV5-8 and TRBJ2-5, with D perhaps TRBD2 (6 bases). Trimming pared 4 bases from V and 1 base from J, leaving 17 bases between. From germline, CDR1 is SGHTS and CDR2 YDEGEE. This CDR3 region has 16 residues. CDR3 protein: CASSPGGGTPQETQYF. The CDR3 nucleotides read TGTGCCAGCAGCCCCGGTGGGGGGACCCCCCAAGAGACCCAGTACTTC.

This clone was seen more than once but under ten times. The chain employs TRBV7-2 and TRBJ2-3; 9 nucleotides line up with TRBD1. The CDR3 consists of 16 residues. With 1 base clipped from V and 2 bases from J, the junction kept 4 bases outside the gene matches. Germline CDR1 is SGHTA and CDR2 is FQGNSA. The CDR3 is CASSLGNRGPTDTQYF. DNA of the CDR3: TGTGCCAGCAGCTTAGGAAACAGGGGGCCCACAGATACGCAGTATTTT.

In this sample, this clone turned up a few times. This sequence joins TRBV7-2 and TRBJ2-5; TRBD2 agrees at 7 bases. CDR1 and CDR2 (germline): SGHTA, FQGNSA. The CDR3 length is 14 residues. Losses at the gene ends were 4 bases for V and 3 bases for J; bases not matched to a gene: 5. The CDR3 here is CASSSTSGKETQYF. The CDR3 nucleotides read TGTGCCAGCAGCTCTACAAGCGGGAAAGAGACCCAGTACTTC.

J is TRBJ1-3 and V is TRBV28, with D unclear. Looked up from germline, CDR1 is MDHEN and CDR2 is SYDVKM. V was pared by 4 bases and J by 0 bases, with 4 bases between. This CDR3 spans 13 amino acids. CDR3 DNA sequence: TGTGCCAGCAGTTCCAGCTCTGGAAACACCATATATTTT. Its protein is CASSSSSGNTIYF.

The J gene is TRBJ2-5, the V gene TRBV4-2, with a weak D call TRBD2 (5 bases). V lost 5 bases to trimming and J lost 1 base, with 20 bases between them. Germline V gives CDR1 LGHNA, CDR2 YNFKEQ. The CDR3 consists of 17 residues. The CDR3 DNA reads TGTGCCAGCAGCAATTCGGGTGGGAGCGGCAGCCAAGAGACCCAGTACTTC. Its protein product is CASSNSGGSGSQETQYF.

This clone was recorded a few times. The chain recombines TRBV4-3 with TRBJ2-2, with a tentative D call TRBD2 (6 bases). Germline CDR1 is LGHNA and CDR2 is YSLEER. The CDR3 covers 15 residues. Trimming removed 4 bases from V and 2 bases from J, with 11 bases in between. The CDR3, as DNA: TGCGCCAGCAGCCGAGGACTAACAAACACCGGGGAGCTGTTTTTT. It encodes CASSRGLTNTGELFF.

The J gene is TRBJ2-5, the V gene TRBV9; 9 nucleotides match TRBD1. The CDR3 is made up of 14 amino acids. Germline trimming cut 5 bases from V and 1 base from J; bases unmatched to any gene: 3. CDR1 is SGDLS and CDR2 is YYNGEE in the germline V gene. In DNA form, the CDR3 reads TGTGCCAGCAGTAAACAGGGGGCCCAAGAGACCCAGTACTTC. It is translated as CASSKQGAQETQYF.

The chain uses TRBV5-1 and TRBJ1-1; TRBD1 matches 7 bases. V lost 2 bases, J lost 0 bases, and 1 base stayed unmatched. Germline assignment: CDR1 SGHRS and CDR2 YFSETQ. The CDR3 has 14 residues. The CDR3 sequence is CASSFDRVNTEAFF. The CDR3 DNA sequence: TGCGCCAGCAGCTTCGACAGGGTGAACACTGAAGCTTTCTTT.

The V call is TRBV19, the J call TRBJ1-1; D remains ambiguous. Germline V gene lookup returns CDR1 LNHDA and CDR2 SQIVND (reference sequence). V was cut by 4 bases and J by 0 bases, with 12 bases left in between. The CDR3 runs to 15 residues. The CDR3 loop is CASSTDILMNTEAFF. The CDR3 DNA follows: TGTGCCAGTAGTACCGACATTCTCATGAACACTGAAGCTTTCTTT. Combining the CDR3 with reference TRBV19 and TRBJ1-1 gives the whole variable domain DGGITQSPKYLFRKEGQNVTLSCEQNLNHDAMYWYRQDPGQGLRLIYYSQIVNDFQKGDIAEGYSVSREKKESFPLTVTSAQKNPTAFYLCASSTDILMNTEAFFGQGTRLTVV.

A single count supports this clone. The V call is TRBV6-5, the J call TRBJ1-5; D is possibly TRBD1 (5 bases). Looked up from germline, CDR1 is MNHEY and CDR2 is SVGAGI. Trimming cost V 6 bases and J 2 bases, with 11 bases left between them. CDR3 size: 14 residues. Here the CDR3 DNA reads TGTGCCAGCAGGTCGGGGGGTGGCAATCAGCCCCAGCATTTT. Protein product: CASRSGGGNQPQHF.

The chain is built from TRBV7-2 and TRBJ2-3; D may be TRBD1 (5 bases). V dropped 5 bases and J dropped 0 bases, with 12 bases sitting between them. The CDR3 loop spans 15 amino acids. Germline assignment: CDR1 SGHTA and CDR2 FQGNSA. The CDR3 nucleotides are TGTGCCAGCAGCCTAAACCAGGGAAGCACAGATACGCAGTATTTT. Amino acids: CASSLNQGSTDTQYF.